This paragraph reports one T cell receptor (beta chain). No antigen is known for it. This sample was included in a study of cytomegalovirus exposure and HLA in healthy donors. The PCR was carried out with 60 Vbeta primers and 13 Jbeta primers. Sequencing was performed with immunoSEQ multiplex PCR; in TCRdb, only in-frame clones are kept and a portion is missing. Seen here are about 140,000 clones, 70% observed once, and the top ten hold 1.6%. Study-wide points: Earlier findings revealed that most TCR beta V segments proved productive either about 87% or about 30% of the time.

This CDR3 spans 15 amino acids. V was shortened by 10 bases and J by 4 bases, with 20 bases between the two germline ends. CDR1 MDHEN and CDR2 SYDVKM come from the germline V gene. The chain is built from TRBV28 and TRBJ2-1; the D gene is possibly TRBD2 (6 bases). The sequenced sample consisted of PBMCs. This TCR came from a young woman in good health and CMV-seronegative. CDR3 residues: CAIKRAGPEYNEQFF. CDR3 nucleotide sequence: TGTGCCATCAAACGAGCGGGTCCGGAGTACAATGAGCAGTTCTTC.